These T cell receptor beta chains were read from a single sample in a study of PD-L1 blockade in urothelial cancer. Method: immunoSEQ multiplex PCR; TCRdb's copy keeps in-frame clones and lacks some. This table holds tens of thousands of clones, 86% found once. This specimen was PBMCs, taken around atezolizumab (anti-PD-L1) treatment. All receptors come from a man aged 60-69 years with urothelial cancer. The CDR3 runs from the conserved cysteine through the conserved F or W. A D gene is named only where the DNA matches it firmly. Not all rows give a size; the values are once, few, many and, for expanded clones, a class.

cdr3_aa: CASSQGRASYEQYF; cdr3_nt: TGCGCCAGCAGCCAAGGCCGCGCCTCCTACGAGCAGTACTTC; cdr3_length: 14; d_call: NA; j_call: TRBJ2-7; clone_size: NA; v_call: TRBV4-3
cdr3_aa: CASKRVGSNTGELFF; cdr3_nt: TGTGCCAGCAAGAGGGTGGGGTCGAACACCGGGGAGCTGTTTTTT; cdr3_length: 15; d_call: NA; j_call: TRBJ2-2; clone_size: NA; v_call: TRBV2
cdr3_aa: CASSYGAGHNSPLHF; cdr3_nt: TGTGCCAGCAGTTACGGGGCAGGCCATAATTCACCCCTCCACTTT; cdr3_length: 15; d_call: NA; j_call: TRBJ1-6; clone_size: NA; v_call: TRBV6-5
cdr3_aa: CASSWTGVGNQPQHF; cdr3_nt: TGTGCCAGTAGCTGGACAGGGGTTGGCAATCAGCCCCAGCATTTT; cdr3_length: 15; d_call: TRBD1; j_call: TRBJ1-5; clone_size: NA; v_call: TRBV19
cdr3_aa: CASRPGRDNSPLHF; cdr3_nt: TGTGCCAGCAGGCCGGGCAGGGATAATTCACCCCTCCACTTT; cdr3_length: 14; d_call: NA; j_call: TRBJ1-6; clone_size: NA; v_call: TRBV6-5
cdr3_aa: CAWTSRSEAFF; cdr3_nt: TGTGCCTGGACGTCGAGGAGTGAAGCTTTCTTT; cdr3_length: 11; d_call: NA; j_call: TRBJ1-1; clone_size: NA; v_call: TRBV30
cdr3_aa: CASSFRQSNQPQHF; cdr3_nt: TGTGCCAGCAGCTTTAGACAGAGCAATCAGCCCCAGCATTTT; cdr3_length: 14; d_call: NA; j_call: TRBJ1-5; clone_size: NA; v_call: TRBV6-1
cdr3_aa: CASSRDTHNSPLHF; cdr3_nt: TGTGCCAGCAGCCGAGACACTCATAATTCACCCCTCCACTTT; cdr3_length: 14; d_call: NA; j_call: TRBJ1-6; clone_size: NA; v_call: TRBV7-6
cdr3_aa: CASSDRNSPLHF; cdr3_nt: TGCGCCAGCAGCGACAGAAATTCACCCCTCCACTTT; cdr3_length: 12; d_call: NA; j_call: TRBJ1-6; clone_size: NA; v_call: TRBV10-1
cdr3_aa: CASSPGTSGGLAQYF; cdr3_nt: TGTGCCAGCAGCCCAGGGACTAGCGGGGGACTAGCGCAGTACTTC; cdr3_length: 15; d_call: TRBD2; j_call: TRBJ2-7; clone_size: NA; v_call: TRBV7-6
cdr3_aa: CATRGQGEAFF; cdr3_nt: TGTGCCACCAGGGGACAGGGTGAAGCTTTCTTT; cdr3_length: 11; d_call: TRBD1; j_call: TRBJ1-1; clone_size: NA; v_call: TRBV7-2
cdr3_aa: CASSWSGTGNTGELFF; cdr3_nt: TGCGCCAGCAGCTGGTCCGGGACAGGGAACACCGGGGAGCTGTTTTTT; cdr3_length: 16; d_call: TRBD1; j_call: TRBJ2-2; clone_size: once; v_call: TRBV5-1
cdr3_aa: CASSPSGVYNEQFF; cdr3_nt: TGTGCCAGCAGCCCGAGCGGGGTTTACAATGAGCAGTTCTTC; cdr3_length: 14; d_call: TRBD2; j_call: TRBJ2-1; clone_size: NA; v_call: TRBV9
cdr3_aa: CASTPDRGSYNEQFF; cdr3_nt: TGCGCCAGCACCCCGGACAGGGGGTCCTACAATGAGCAGTTCTTC; cdr3_length: 15; d_call: TRBD1; j_call: TRBJ2-1; clone_size: NA; v_call: TRBV5-1
cdr3_aa: CASSEQRPGGTEAFF; cdr3_nt: TGTGCCAGCAGTGAACAGAGGCCAGGGGGCACTGAAGCTTTCTTT; cdr3_length: 15; d_call: TRBD1; j_call: TRBJ1-1; clone_size: NA; v_call: TRBV6-1
cdr3_aa: CASSLRTGGNQPQHF; cdr3_nt: TGTGCCAGCAGTTTGAGGACAGGGGGGAATCAGCCCCAGCATTTT; cdr3_length: 15; d_call: TRBD1; j_call: TRBJ1-5; clone_size: once; v_call: TRBV6-6
cdr3_aa: CASSYGQTANTGELFF; cdr3_nt: TGCGCCAGCAGCTACGGACAGACCGCGAACACCGGGGAGCTGTTTTTT; cdr3_length: 16; d_call: NA; j_call: TRBJ2-2; clone_size: NA; v_call: TRBV5-1
cdr3_aa: CASSLGQGLSTITDTQYF; cdr3_nt: TGTGCCAGCAGCTTAGGACAGGGGCTTTCAACCATCACAGATACGCAGTATTTT; cdr3_length: 18; d_call: TRBD1; j_call: TRBJ2-3; clone_size: NA; v_call: TRBV7-9
cdr3_aa: CASSEGFPGQGYEAFF; cdr3_nt: TGTGCCAGCAGCGAGGGGTTCCCGGGACAGGGTTATGAAGCTTTCTTT; cdr3_length: 16; d_call: TRBD1; j_call: TRBJ1-1; clone_size: NA; v_call: TRBV9
cdr3_aa: CASSRQARETQYF; cdr3_nt: TGTGCCAGCAGTCGGCAGGCCCGAGAGACCCAGTACTTC; cdr3_length: 13; d_call: NA; j_call: TRBJ2-5; clone_size: NA; v_call: TRBV6-1
cdr3_aa: CASSSGEGVRGEKLFF; cdr3_nt: TGTGCCAGCAGCTCCGGGGAGGGGGTCCGAGGAGAAAAACTGTTTTTT; cdr3_length: 16; d_call: NA; j_call: TRBJ1-4; clone_size: NA; v_call: TRBV7-9
cdr3_aa: CASSYSGTRIGELFF; cdr3_nt: TGTGCCAGCAGTTACTCCGGGACTAGGATCGGGGAGCTGTTTTTT; cdr3_length: 15; d_call: TRBD2; j_call: TRBJ2-2; clone_size: NA; v_call: TRBV6-5
cdr3_aa: CASSRYGLAGEQFF; cdr3_nt: TGTGCCAGCAGTCGGTATGGACTAGCGGGGGAGCAGTTCTTC; cdr3_length: 14; d_call: TRBD2; j_call: TRBJ2-1; clone_size: NA; v_call: TRBV27
cdr3_aa: CASNKGQGIYTDTQYF; cdr3_nt: TGTGCCAGCAATAAGGGACAGGGGATTTACACAGATACGCAGTATTTT; cdr3_length: 16; d_call: NA; j_call: TRBJ2-3; clone_size: NA; v_call: TRBV21-1
cdr3_aa: CASSGTGYEQYF; cdr3_nt: TGTGCCAGCAGCGGGACAGGCTACGAGCAGTACTTC; cdr3_length: 12; d_call: TRBD1; j_call: TRBJ2-7; clone_size: NA; v_call: TRBV2
cdr3_aa: CASSQDQGQPQHF; cdr3_nt: TGCGCCAGCAGCCAAGATCAGGGTCAGCCCCAGCATTTT; cdr3_length: 13; d_call: NA; j_call: TRBJ1-5; clone_size: few; v_call: TRBV4-1
cdr3_aa: CASSNGGQGEETQYF; cdr3_nt: TGTGCCAGCAGCAATGGGGGACAGGGGGAAGAGACCCAGTACTTC; cdr3_length: 15; d_call: NA; j_call: TRBJ2-5; clone_size: NA; v_call: TRBV21-1
cdr3_aa: CASSSLAFGELFF; cdr3_nt: TGTGCTAGCAGCTCTCTAGCTTTCGGGGAGCTGTTTTTT; cdr3_length: 13; d_call: NA; j_call: TRBJ2-2; clone_size: once; v_call: TRBV7-7
cdr3_aa: CAWSTLGQGFGELFF; cdr3_nt: TGTGCCTGGAGTACCCTGGGACAGGGGTTCGGGGAGCTGTTTTTT; cdr3_length: 15; d_call: TRBD1; j_call: TRBJ2-2; clone_size: NA; v_call: TRBV30
cdr3_aa: CASSSGQNTEAFF; cdr3_nt: TGTGCCAGCAGCTCGGGACAGAACACTGAAGCTTTCTTT; cdr3_length: 13; d_call: NA; j_call: TRBJ1-1; clone_size: NA; v_call: TRBV7-6
cdr3_aa: CAWRTGGHNSPLHF; cdr3_nt: TGTGCCTGGAGGACAGGGGGACATAATTCACCCCTCCACTTT; cdr3_length: 14; d_call: TRBD1; j_call: TRBJ1-6; clone_size: NA; v_call: TRBV30
cdr3_aa: CASSLSGTGAGNTIYF; cdr3_nt: TGTGCCAGCAGCTTATCGGGGACAGGGGCCGGAAACACCATATATTTT; cdr3_length: 16; d_call: TRBD1; j_call: TRBJ1-3; clone_size: NA; v_call: TRBV7-3
cdr3_aa: CASSPPRGHSYEQYF; cdr3_nt: TGTGCCAGCTCACCACCACGGGGACATTCCTACGAGCAGTACTTC; cdr3_length: 15; d_call: NA; j_call: TRBJ2-7; clone_size: NA; v_call: TRBV18
cdr3_aa: CASSLAAVSTTGAPFF; cdr3_nt: TGCGCCAGCAGCTTGGCGGCCGTCAGCACCACAGGGGCACCTTTCTTT; cdr3_length: 16; d_call: TRBD1; j_call: TRBJ1-1; clone_size: NA; v_call: TRBV5-1
cdr3_aa: CASSFRQDGYEQYF; cdr3_nt: TGTGCCAGCAGCTTCCGACAGGACGGCTACGAGCAGTACTTC; cdr3_length: 14; d_call: NA; j_call: TRBJ2-7; clone_size: NA; v_call: TRBV7-6
cdr3_aa: CASRPGTGFETQYF; cdr3_nt: TGTGCCAGCAGACCCGGGACAGGGTTCGAGACCCAGTACTTC; cdr3_length: 14; d_call: TRBD1; j_call: TRBJ2-5; clone_size: once; v_call: TRBV5-5